One and the same sample provided the 26 T cell receptor beta chains below, sequenced in a study of T cells after yellow fever vaccination. TCRdb analysed the 5' RACE reads with MiXCR anew, one entry per CDR3 protein. The table has 300,000 to 350,000 distinct CDR3 sequences, under 5% seen once; the top ten hold around 24%. The source material was PBMCs, sampled 5 days after the yellow fever booster vaccination. The receptors shown here come from a young man who received the YFV17D yellow fever vaccine.

This clonotype showed up many times. V is TRBV12-3 or TRBV12-4 and J is TRBJ1-2; D may be TRBD1 (5 bases). V lost 6 bases and J 8 bases, leaving 19 bases between the germline ends. The CDR3 sequence is 14 residues long. The DNA of the CDR3 is TGTGCCAGCAGCACCAGGGACCCACGCGGGGGCTACACCTTC. Translation: CASSTRDPRGGYTF.

The rearrangement links TRBV5-1 to TRBJ2-3; 10 bases match TRBD2. The CDR3 has 14 amino acids. Germline CDR1 SGHRS, CDR2 YFSETQ. V lost 3 bases to trimming and J lost 4 bases; unmatched junction nucleotides: 2. The CDR3 sequence is CASSYGLAADTQYF. Written as DNA, the CDR3 is TGCGCCAGCAGCTACGGACTAGCGGCAGATACGCAGTATTTT. The variable domain in full, completed from reference TRBV5-1 and TRBJ2-3, reads KAGVTQTPRYLIKTRGQQVTLSCSPISGHRSVSWYQQTPGQGLQFLFEYFSETQRNKGNFPGRFSGRQFSNSRSEMNVSTLELGDSALYLCASSYGLAADTQYFGPGTRLTVL.

This clonotype has a handful of counts. The CDR3 reads CASSYASGTADSPLHF. Written as DNA, the CDR3 is TGTGCCAGCAGTTACGCGTCCGGGACAGCGGATTCACCCCTCCACTTT. The V call is TRBV6-5, the J call TRBJ1-6; 7 bases are shared with TRBD1. This CDR3 contains 16 residues. Germline trimming cut 2 bases from V and 8 bases from J; bases unmatched to any gene: 9. Germline CDR1 and CDR2: MNHEY and SVGAGI.

This clonotype was seen many times. The CDR3, as DNA: TGCGCCAGCAGCCAGAGGACTAGCGGGGGGGCCCGGGAGACCCAGTACTTC. Its protein is CASSQRTSGGARETQYF. V is TRBV4-1 and J is TRBJ2-5; TRBD2 aligns across 15 bases. This CDR3 has 17 amino acids. J lost 5 bases, V lost 3 bases, and 7 bases had no gene match. Germline V lookup: CDR1 MGHRA, CDR2 YSYEKL.

This clonotype was recorded a few times. This chain connects TRBV20-1 to TRBJ1-5, with TRBD1 matching over 11 bases. Trimming at V came to 6 bases and at J to 7 bases, leaving 5 bases not matched to a gene. In germline, CDR1 is DFQATT, CDR2 SNEGSKA (reference sequence). The CDR3 has 13 residues. This CDR3 reads CSALGQGGQPQHF. The DNA of the CDR3 is TGCAGTGCCCTGGGACAGGGGGGACAGCCCCAGCATTTT.

This clonotype was found many times. The CDR3 DNA reads as TGTGCCAGCAGCCCTGCTAGCGGGGGGCCTCAAGAGACCCAGTACTTC. It translates to CASSPASGGPQETQYF. This chain connects TRBV9 to TRBJ2-5; 11 bases map to TRBD2. Germline trimming cut 4 bases from V and 2 bases from J; bases unmatched to any gene: 7. This CDR3 comprises 16 residues. Germline values: CDR1 SGDLS, CDR2 YYNGEE.

This clonotype showed up many times. The gene calls are TRBV4-3 and TRBJ2-3, with 8 nucleotides matching TRBD2. CDR3 length equals 16 residues. J was trimmed by 6 bases and V by 1 base; bases with no gene match: 9. Germline CDR1 reads LGHNA; CDR2 reads YSLEER. CDR3 amino acids: CASSQGSGGLGDTQYF. The CDR3 DNA reads as TGCGCCAGCAGCCAAGGGAGCGGGGGCCTCGGCGATACGCAGTATTTT.

This clonotype was counted between two and nine times. This sequence joins TRBV20-1 and TRBJ1-5; possibly TRBD1 for D (5 bases). This CDR3 comprises 14 residues. The germline gives CDR1 DFQATT, CDR2 SNEGSKA (reference sequence). Between the trimmed V and J ends, which lost 0 bases and 7 bases, there was a span of 13 bases. The CDR3, as DNA: TGCAGTGCTAGAGAGGGACCCAGGGAGCAGCCCCAGCATTTT. This translates into CSAREGPREQPQHF.

A few counts support this clonotype. The V call is TRBV11-2, the J call TRBJ1-4; D not resolved. V was shortened by 3 bases and J by 1 base, with 3 bases between the two germline ends. CDR3 length equals 13 residues. Germline CDR1 is SGHAT and CDR2 is FQNNGV. The CDR3: CASSFETNEKLFF. The CDR3 DNA reads as TGTGCCAGCAGCTTTGAAACTAATGAAAAACTGTTTTTT. Together with reference TRBV11-2 and TRBJ1-4, the CDR3 gives the full variable domain: EAGVAQSPRYKIIEKRQSVAFWCNPISGHATLYWYQQILGQGPKLLIQFQNNGVVDDSQLPKDRFSAERLKGVDSTLKIQPAKLEDSAVYLCASSFETNEKLFFGSGTQLSVL.

This clonotype was counted many times. V usage is TRBV5-1 and J usage is TRBJ2-2; the match to TRBD2 covers 10 bases. This CDR3 has 17 amino acids. J gave up 6 bases and V 1 base, and 9 bases lay outside the gene matches. Looked up from germline, CDR1 is SGHRS and CDR2 is YFSETQ. In DNA form, the CDR3 reads TGCGCCAGCAGCTTGTTTGCTAGCGGGGGAGTATCCGGGGAGCTGTTTTTT. Translating it yields CASSLFASGGVSGELFF. Drawing the rest from reference TRBV5-1 and TRBJ2-2, the complete variable domain is KAGVTQTPRYLIKTRGQQVTLSCSPISGHRSVSWYQQTPGQGLQFLFEYFSETQRNKGNFPGRFSGRQFSNSRSEMNVSTLELGDSALYLCASSLFASGGVSGELFFGEGSRLTVL.

This chain uses TRBV7-2 with TRBJ2-2; no reliable D call. V dropped 4 bases and J dropped 6 bases, with 9 bases sitting between them. CDR1 SGHTA and CDR2 FQGNSA come from the germline V gene. CDR3 size: 13 residues. CDR3: CASSSRGAGELFF. The CDR3 DNA follows: TGTGCCAGCAGCTCTCGAGGCGCCGGGGAGCTGTTTTTT.

The chain links TRBV29-1 to TRBJ2-2, with D perhaps assigned TRBD1 or TRBD2 (5 bases each). The CDR3 sequence is 12 residues long. The germline CDR1 and CDR2 sequences are SQVTM and ANQGSEA. Trimming pared 8 bases from V and 6 bases from J, leaving 13 bases between. The CDR3 loop reads CSIPMGAGELFF. CDR3 DNA: TGCAGCATCCCGATGGGGGCCGGGGAGCTGTTTTTT.

This clonotype showed up just a few times. The genes are TRBV29-1 and TRBJ2-1; no reliable D call. The germline V gene encodes CDR1 SQVTM and CDR2 ANQGSEA. Trimming stripped 7 bases from V and 12 bases from J, with 16 bases between. CDR3 length equals 11 residues. CDR3 region: CSAAPSHGQFF. The CDR3 DNA sequence: TGCAGCGCCGCCCCCAGTCACGGGCAGTTCTTC.

Only a few counts were recorded for this clonotype. The CDR3 sequence is CASSPGTGDYDYGYTF. The CDR3 nucleotides read TGTGCCAGCAGCCCTGGGACAGGGGACTATGATTATGGCTACACCTTC. The rearrangement uses TRBV7-2 and TRBJ1-2; 10 bases map to TRBD1. The junction had 11 bases not matched to a gene; V was cut back by 5 bases and J by 5 bases. The CDR3 has 16 amino acids. CDR1 SGHTA and CDR2 FQGNSA come from the germline V gene.

This clonotype has at least ten counts. The chain couples TRBV20-1 to TRBJ2-7, with D possibly being TRBD2 (6 bases). Germline CDR1 reads DFQATT; CDR2 reads SNEGSKA (reference sequence). The length of the CDR3 is 13 residues. Trimming took 1 base from V and 5 from J, leaving 12 bases between them. In DNA, the CDR3 is TGCAGTGCTAGAGCCGGGACTCTCCACGAGCAGTACTTC. Its protein is CSARAGTLHEQYF.

This clonotype was seen at least ten times. V usage is TRBV7-9 and J usage is TRBJ1-2; D is possibly TRBD1 (6 bases). CDR3 size: 13 residues. Germline V gene lookup returns CDR1 SEHNR and CDR2 FQNEAQ (reference sequence). V was trimmed by 5 bases and J by 4 bases, leaving 11 bases between them. The CDR3 sequence is CASSPDRFYGYTF. Written as DNA, the CDR3 is TGTGCCAGCAGCCCAGACAGGTTCTATGGCTACACCTTC.

This clonotype was seen ten or more times. The chain links TRBV5-1 to TRBJ2-1, with no clear D. This CDR3 has 16 residues. Germline V CDR1 and CDR2: SGHRS, YFSETQ. Trimming took 3 bases from V and 1 from J, leaving 14 bases between them. The CDR3 nucleotides are TGCGCCAGCAGCTCTGGCCCGAGAATTTCCTACAATGAGCAGTTCTTC. It is translated as CASSSGPRISYNEQFF.

This clonotype has a count of ten or more. The chain couples TRBV6-5 to TRBJ2-7, with 8 bases fitting TRBD2. V shed 9 bases and J 1 base; nucleotides not matched to a gene: 11. This CDR3 has 15 residues. Germline-derived CDR1 and CDR2 are MNHEY and SVGAGI. CDR3 region: CASPWPRGRSYEQYV. The CDR3 coding sequence is TGTGCCAGTCCCTGGCCTCGCGGGAGGTCCTACGAGCAGTACGTC.

This clonotype came up a few times. CDR3 bases: TGCGCCAGCAGCTTGGAGGCGGTCCGAAAAGACTACAATGAGCAGTTCTTC. This sequence encodes CASSLEAVRKDYNEQFF. This chain links TRBV5-1 with TRBJ2-1; no clear D gene. V shed 0 bases and J shed 3 bases, with 16 bases lying between them. The V gene's germline CDR1 is SGHRS and CDR2 YFSETQ. This CDR3 spans 17 amino acids.

The chain recombines TRBV10-3 with TRBJ2-7, with 7 nucleotides matching TRBD1. The germline V gene has CDR1 ENHRY and CDR2 SYGVKD. V lost 2 bases and J lost 4; bases outside the gene matches: 2. This CDR3 is built from 13 residues. DNA of the CDR3: TGTGCCATCAGTGAGGGCAGGGGGTACGAGCAGTACTTC. Translated: CAISEGRGYEQYF.

This clonotype has a count of ten or more. The rearrangement links TRBV12-3 or TRBV12-4 to TRBJ2-1; 11 nucleotides match TRBD2. After removal of 2 bases from V and 4 bases from J, the junction contained 1 base not matched to a gene. CDR3 length equals 15 residues. CDR3 loop: CASSLRTSGYNEQFF. In DNA form, the CDR3 reads TGTGCCAGCAGTTTACGGACTAGCGGGTACAATGAGCAGTTCTTC.

This clonotype was detected only a few times. J is TRBJ2-2 and V is TRBV6-4, with D possibly being TRBD1 (6 bases). V dropped 5 bases and J dropped 4 bases, with 14 bases sitting between them. CDR1 is MRHNA, CDR2 SNTAGT, per germline. This CDR3 spans 15 amino acids. The DNA for the CDR3 is TGTGCCAGCAGTCCACAGGGTGTAAGCACCGGGGAGCTGTTTTTT. This gives the protein CASSPQGVSTGELFF.

This clonotype was counted a few times. J is TRBJ1-5 and V is TRBV19; 7 bases agree with TRBD1. The CDR3 is 15 amino acids. The germline V gene encodes CDR1 LNHDA and CDR2 SQIVND (reference sequence). Germline trimming cut 1 base from V and 4 bases from J; bases unmatched to any gene: 4. CDR3 protein: CASSIVGTENQPQHF. The CDR3 nucleotides read TGTGCCAGTAGTATAGTTGGGACAGAAAATCAGCCCCAGCATTTT. Drawing the rest from reference TRBV19 and TRBJ1-5, the complete variable domain is DGGITQSPKYLFRKEGQNVTLSCEQNLNHDAMYWYRQDPGQGLRLIYYSQIVNDFQKGDIAEGYSVSREKKESFPLTVTSAQKNPTAFYLCASSIVGTENQPQHFGDGTRLSIL.

The rearrangement uses TRBV27 and TRBJ2-5; possible D gene TRBD2, 6 bases. The germline V gene has CDR1 MNHEY and CDR2 SMNVEV (reference sequence). V lost 4 bases and J lost 7, with 7 bases in between. This CDR3 is built from 11 residues. Here the CDR3 reads CASSSGGTQYF. CDR3 nucleotides: TGTGCCAGCAGTTCCGGGGGGACCCAGTACTTC.

This clonotype was seen many times. V is TRBV7-9 and J is TRBJ2-2; perhaps TRBD1 as D (6 bases). This CDR3 has 17 amino acids. V was trimmed by 3 bases and J by 5 bases, leaving 19 bases between them. The V gene's germline CDR1 is SEHNR and CDR2 FQNEAQ (reference sequence). The CDR3 reads CASSFVEGEQETGELFF. CDR3 DNA: TGTGCCAGCAGCTTCGTAGAGGGGGAGCAGGAAACCGGGGAGCTGTTTTTT. Full variable domain (missing parts from reference TRBV7-9 and TRBJ2-2): DTGVSQNPRHKITKRGQNVTFRCDPISEHNRLYWYRQTLGQGPEFLTYFQNEAQLEKSRLLSDRFSAERPKGSFSTLEIQRTEQGDSAMYLCASSFVEGEQETGELFFGEGSRLTVL.

This chain links TRBV5-1 with TRBJ2-1, with a tentative D call TRBD1 (6 bases). The V end lost 5 bases, the J end lost 4 bases, and 19 bases lay between the germline ends. This CDR3 is built from 16 residues. Germline V gives CDR1 SGHRS, CDR2 YFSETQ. CDR3 loop: CASRGYRDTVYNEQFF. CDR3 sequence (DNA): TGCGCCAGCAGGGGTTACCGGGACACGGTGTACAATGAGCAGTTCTTC.